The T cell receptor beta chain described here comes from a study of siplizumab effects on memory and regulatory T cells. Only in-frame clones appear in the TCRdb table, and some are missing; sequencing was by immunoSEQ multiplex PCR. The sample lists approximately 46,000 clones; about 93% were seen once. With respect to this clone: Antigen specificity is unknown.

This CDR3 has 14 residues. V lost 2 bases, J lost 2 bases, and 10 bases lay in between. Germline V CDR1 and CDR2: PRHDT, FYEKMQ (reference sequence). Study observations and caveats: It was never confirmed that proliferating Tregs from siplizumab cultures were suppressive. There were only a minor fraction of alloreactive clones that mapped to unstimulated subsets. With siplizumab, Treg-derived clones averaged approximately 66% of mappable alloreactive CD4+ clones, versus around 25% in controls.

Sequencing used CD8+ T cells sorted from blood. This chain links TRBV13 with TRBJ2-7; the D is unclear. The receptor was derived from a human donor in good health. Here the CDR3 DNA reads TGTGCCAGCAGCTTATTGGTTAAGACCTACGAGCAGTACTTC. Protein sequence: CASSLLVKTYEQYF.